This record covers a single T cell receptor beta chain. Its target is unknown. The sample originates from a study of T cell clonotyping in hematopoietic cell transplantation. Broader study findings: After transplant, recipient diversity fell while pathologically expanded clonotypes grew through day 180.

Germline V gene lookup returns CDR1 GTSNPN and CDR2 SVGIG (reference sequence). The CDR3 length is 12 residues. V shed 3 bases and J 7 bases; nucleotides not matched to a gene: 5. Method: immunoSEQ multiplex PCR; TCRdb's copy keeps in-frame clones and lacks some. This table has some 5,100 clones, more than 25% appearing once. Sequenced here: peripheral blood mononuclear cells, sampled 180 days after allogeneic stem cell transplant. The TCR sequence derives from a male patient aged 35-50 years who had an allogeneic stem cell transplant from an unrelated donor, so the T cells may come from the graft donor. Some clones in this sample may be carry-over from other donors' samples. The gene calls are TRBV30 and TRBJ1-2; 7 bases are shared with TRBD1. The CDR3 reads CAWRQGRGGYTF. The CDR3, as DNA: TGTGCCTGGAGACAGGGGAGGGGTGGCTACACCTTC.